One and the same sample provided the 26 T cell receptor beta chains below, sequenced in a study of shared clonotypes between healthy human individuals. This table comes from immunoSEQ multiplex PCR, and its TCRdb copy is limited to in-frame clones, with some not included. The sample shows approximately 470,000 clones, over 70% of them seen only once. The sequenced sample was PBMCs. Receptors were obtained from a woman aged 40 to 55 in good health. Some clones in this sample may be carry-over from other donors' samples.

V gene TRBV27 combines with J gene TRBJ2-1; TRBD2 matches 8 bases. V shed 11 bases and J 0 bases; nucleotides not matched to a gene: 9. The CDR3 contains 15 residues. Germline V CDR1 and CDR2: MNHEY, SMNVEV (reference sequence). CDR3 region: CAGGGKQISYNEQFF. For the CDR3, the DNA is TGTGCCGGCGGGGGGAAACAGATCTCCTACAATGAGCAGTTCTTC.

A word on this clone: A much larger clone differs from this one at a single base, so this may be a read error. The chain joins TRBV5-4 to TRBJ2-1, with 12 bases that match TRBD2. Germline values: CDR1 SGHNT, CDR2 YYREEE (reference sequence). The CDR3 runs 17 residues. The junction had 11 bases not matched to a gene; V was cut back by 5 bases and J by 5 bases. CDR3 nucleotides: TGTGCCAGCAGAAATCTAGCGGGAGGGCAGAAGCACAATGAGCAGTTCTTC. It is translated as CASRNLAGGQKHNEQFF.

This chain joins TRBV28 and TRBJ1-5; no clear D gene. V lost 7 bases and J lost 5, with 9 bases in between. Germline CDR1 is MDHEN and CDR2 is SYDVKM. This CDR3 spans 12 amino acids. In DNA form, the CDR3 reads TGTGCCAGCAAACAGAGCGATCAGCCCCAGCATTTT. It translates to CASKQSDQPQHF.

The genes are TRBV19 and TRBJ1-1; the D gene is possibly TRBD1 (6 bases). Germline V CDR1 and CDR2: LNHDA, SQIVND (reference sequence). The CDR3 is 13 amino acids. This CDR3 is CATTSGGLIKAFF. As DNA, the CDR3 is TGTGCAACTACTTCGGGGGGGCTGATTAAAGCTTTCTTT.

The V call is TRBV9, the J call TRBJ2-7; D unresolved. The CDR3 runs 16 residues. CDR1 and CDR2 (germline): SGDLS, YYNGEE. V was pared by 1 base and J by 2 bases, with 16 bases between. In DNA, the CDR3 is TGTGCCAGCAGCGTAAGGCCCGATACGGCAACCTACGAGCAGTACTTC. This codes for CASSVRPDTATYEQYF. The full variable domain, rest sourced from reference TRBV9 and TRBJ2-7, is DSGVTQTPKHLITATGQRVTLRCSPRSGDLSVYWYQQSLDQGLQFLIQYYNGEERAKGNILERFSAQQFPDLHSELNLSSLELGDSALYFCASSVRPDTATYEQYFGPGTRLTVT.

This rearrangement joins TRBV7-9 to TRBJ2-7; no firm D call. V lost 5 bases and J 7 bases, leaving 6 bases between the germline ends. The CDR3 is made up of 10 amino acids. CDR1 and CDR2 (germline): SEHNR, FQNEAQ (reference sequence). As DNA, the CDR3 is TGTGCCAGCAGCGTTATGGAGCAGTACTTC. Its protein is CASSVMEQYF.

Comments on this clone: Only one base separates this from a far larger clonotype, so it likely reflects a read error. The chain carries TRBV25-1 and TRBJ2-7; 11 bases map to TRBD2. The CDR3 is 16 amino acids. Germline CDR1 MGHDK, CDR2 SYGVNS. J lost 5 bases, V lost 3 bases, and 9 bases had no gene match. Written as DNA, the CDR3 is TGTGCCAGCAGTGAGCCGGGACTAGCGGTAGTCCACGAGCAGTACTTC. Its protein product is CASSEPGLAVVHEQYF.

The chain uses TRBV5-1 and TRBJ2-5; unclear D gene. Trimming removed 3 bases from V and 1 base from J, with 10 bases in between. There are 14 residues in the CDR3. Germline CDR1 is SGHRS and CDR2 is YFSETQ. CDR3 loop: CASSSFDPQETQYF. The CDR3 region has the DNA TGCGCCAGCAGCTCGTTTGATCCCCAAGAGACCCAGTACTTC.

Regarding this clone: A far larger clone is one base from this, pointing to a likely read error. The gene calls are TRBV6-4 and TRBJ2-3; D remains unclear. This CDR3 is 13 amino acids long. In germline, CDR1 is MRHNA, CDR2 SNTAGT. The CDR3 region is CASSDSSTYTQYF. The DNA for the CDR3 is TGTGCCAGCAGCGATTCCAGCACATATACGCAGTATTTT.

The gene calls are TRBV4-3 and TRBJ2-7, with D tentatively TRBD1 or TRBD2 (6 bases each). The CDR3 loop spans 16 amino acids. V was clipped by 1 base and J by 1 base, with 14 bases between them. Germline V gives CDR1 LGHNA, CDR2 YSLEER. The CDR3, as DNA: TGCGCCAGCAGCCAAGCTAAGGGGGGCAGATCCTACGAGCAGTACTTC. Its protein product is CASSQAKGGRSYEQYF.

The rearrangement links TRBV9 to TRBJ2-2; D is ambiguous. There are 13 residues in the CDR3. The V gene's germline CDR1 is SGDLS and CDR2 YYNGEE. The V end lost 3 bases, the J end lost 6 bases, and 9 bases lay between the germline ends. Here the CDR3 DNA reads TGTGCCAGCAGCGGGGCGTTCTCCGGGGAGCTGTTTTTT. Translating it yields CASSGAFSGELFF.

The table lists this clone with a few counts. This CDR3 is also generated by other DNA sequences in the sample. CDR3 in DNA: TGTGCCAGCAGCCCGTCCTACGAGCAGTACTTC. It specifies CASSPSYEQYF. The rearrangement uses TRBV7-8 and TRBJ2-7; D call uncertain. With 5 bases removed from V and 1 base from J, the gap between germline ends came to 3 bases. This CDR3 region has 11 residues. CDR1 SGHVS and CDR2 FQNEAQ come from the germline V gene.

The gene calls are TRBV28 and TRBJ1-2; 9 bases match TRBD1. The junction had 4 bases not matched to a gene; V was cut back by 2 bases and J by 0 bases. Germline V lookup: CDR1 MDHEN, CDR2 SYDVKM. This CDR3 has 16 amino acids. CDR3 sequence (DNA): TGTGCCAGCAGTTTAGGGGACAGGGTGGCTAACTATGGCTACACCTTC. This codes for CASSLGDRVANYGYTF.

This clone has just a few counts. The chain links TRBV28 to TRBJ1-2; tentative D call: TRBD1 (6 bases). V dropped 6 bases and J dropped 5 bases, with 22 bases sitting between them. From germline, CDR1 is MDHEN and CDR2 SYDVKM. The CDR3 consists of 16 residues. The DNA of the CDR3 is TGTGCCAGCAGCCCCCCGGGGGGGGCCCTTCGGTATGGCTACACCTTC. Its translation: CASSPPGGALRYGYTF.

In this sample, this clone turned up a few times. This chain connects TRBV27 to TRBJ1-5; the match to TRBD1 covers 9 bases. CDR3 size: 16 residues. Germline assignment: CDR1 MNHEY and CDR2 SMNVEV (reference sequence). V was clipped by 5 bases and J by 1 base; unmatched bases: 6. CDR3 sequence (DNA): TGTGCCAGCAGTAAAGGACAGGGGTTGAGCAATCAGCCCCAGCATTTT. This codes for CASSKGQGLSNQPQHF.

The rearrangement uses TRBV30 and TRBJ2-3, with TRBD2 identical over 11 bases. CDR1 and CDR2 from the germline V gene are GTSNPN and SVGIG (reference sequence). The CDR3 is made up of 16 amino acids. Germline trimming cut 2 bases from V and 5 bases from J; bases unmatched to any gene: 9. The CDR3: CAWSMDSGRAEDTQYF. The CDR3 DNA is TGTGCCTGGAGTATGGATAGCGGGAGGGCCGAAGATACGCAGTATTTT.

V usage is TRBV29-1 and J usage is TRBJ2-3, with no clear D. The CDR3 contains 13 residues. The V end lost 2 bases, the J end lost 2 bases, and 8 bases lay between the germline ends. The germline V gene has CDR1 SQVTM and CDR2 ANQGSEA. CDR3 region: CSVEPGATDTQYF. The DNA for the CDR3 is TGCAGCGTTGAACCGGGTGCCACAGATACGCAGTATTTT.

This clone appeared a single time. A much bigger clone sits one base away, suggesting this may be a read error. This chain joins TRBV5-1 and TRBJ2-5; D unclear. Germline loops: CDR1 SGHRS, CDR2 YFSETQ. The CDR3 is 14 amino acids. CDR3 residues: CASSLLAEQDTQYF. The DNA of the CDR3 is TGCGCCAGCAGCTTGCTGGCAGAACAAGATACCCAGTACTTC.

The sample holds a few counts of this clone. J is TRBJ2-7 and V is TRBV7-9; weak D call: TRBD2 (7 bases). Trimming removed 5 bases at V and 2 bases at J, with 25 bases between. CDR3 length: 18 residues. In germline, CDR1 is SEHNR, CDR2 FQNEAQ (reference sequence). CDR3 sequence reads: CASSARGASGASPYEQYF. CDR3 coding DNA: TGTGCCAGCAGCGCAAGGGGGGCTAGCGGAGCGAGCCCCTACGAGCAGTACTTC.

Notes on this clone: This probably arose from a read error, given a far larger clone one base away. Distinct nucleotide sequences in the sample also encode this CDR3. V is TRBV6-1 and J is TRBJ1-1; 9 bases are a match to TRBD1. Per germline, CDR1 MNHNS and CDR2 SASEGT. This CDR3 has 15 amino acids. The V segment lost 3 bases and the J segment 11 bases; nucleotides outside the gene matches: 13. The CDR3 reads CASSEAGTGRVTAFF. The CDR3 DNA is TGTGCCAGCAGTGAGGCGGGGACAGGGCGGGTTACGGCTTTCTTT.

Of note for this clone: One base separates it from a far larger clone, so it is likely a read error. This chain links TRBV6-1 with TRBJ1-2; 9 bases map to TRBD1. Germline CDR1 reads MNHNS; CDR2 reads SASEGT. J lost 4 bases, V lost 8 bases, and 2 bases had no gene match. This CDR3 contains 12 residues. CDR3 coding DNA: TGTGCCAGCGGGACAGGGTGCTATGGCTACACCTTC. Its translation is CASGTGCYGYTF.

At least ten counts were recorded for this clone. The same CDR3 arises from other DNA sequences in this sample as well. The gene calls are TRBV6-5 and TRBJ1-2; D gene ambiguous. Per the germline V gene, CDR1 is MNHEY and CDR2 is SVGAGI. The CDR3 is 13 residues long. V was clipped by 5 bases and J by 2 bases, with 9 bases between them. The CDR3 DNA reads TGTGCCAGCAGTCCTTCTCCCAACTATGGCTACACCTTC. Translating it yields CASSPSPNYGYTF.

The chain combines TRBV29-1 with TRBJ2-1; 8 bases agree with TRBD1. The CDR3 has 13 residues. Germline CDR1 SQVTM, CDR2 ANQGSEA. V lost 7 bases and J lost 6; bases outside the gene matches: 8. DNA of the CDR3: TGCAGCGCCCATCGGACAGGGCCCAATGAGCAGTTCTTC. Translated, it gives CSAHRTGPNEQFF.

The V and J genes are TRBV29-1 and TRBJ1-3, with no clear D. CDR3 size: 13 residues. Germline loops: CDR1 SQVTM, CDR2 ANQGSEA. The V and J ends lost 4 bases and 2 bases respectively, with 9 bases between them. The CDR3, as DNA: TGCAGCGTTGTAGTGACGACTGGAAACACCATATATTTT. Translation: CSVVVTTGNTIYF.

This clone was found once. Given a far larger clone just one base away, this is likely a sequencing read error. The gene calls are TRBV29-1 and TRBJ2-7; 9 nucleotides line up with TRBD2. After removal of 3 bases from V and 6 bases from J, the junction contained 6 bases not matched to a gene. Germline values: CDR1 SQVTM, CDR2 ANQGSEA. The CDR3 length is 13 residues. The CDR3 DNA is TGCAGCGTTGATGTAGCGGGAGCTGGCGAGCAGTACTTC. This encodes CSVDVAGAGEQYF.

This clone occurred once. The chain's CDR3 is CASTPDRGLNYGYTF. CDR3 coding DNA: TGTGCCAGTACCCCAGACAGGGGGCTAAACTATGGCTACACCTTC. The rearrangement links TRBV19 to TRBJ1-2; 10 nucleotides line up with TRBD1. The CDR3 has 15 residues. V was clipped by 7 bases and J by 2 bases; unmatched bases: 7. The germline gives CDR1 LNHDA, CDR2 SQIVND (reference sequence).